This TCR beta chain was captured in a study of T-cell reconstitution after alpha-beta-depleted transplantation in children. Study observations and caveats: After transplant, high TCRbeta diversity at day 60 in some patients arose from surviving recipient T cells and thymic progenitors.

Ten or more counts support this clonotype. Its antigen is undetermined. Preparation of the TCRbeta library used unique molecular identifiers. TCRdb reanalysed the PCR reads using MiXCR and keeps one entry per CDR3 protein. The table lists some 600,000 distinct CDR3 sequences, approximately 13% of them singletons. This CDR3 is 12 amino acids long. The germline V and J ends were trimmed by 5 bases and 9 bases, with 8 bases remaining between them. Germline-derived CDR1 and CDR2 are LNHDA and SQIVND (reference sequence). The clonotype was recovered from a male patient younger than 18 who had a stem cell transplant for acute myeloid leukemia, so the T cells may come from the graft donor. The chain is built from TRBV19 and TRBJ1-6; D ambiguous. This material consisted of PBMCs, mostly from graft donor cells, taken 360 days after TCRalphabeta/CD19-depleted stem cell transplant. The CDR3 here is CASSYRSSPLHF. CDR3 bases: TGTGCCAGTAGTTACCGGTCTTCACCCCTCCACTTT.